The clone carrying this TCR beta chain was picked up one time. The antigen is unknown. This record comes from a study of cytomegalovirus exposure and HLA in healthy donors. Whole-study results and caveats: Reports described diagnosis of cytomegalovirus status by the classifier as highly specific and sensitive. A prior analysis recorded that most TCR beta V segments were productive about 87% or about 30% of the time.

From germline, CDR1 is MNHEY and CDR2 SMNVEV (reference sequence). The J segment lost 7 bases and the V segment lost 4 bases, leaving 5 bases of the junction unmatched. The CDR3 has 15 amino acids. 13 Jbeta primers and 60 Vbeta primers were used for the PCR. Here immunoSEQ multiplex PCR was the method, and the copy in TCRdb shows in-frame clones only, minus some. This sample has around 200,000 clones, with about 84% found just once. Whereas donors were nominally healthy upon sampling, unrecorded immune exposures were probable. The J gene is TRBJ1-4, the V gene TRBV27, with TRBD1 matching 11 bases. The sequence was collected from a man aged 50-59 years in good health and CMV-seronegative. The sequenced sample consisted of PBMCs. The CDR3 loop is CASSSWTGGSEKLFF. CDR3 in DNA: TGTGCCAGCAGTTCCTGGACAGGGGGCTCTGAAAAACTGTTTTTT.